This entry lists 14 T cell receptor beta chains sequenced from one sample in a study of shared clonotypes between healthy human individuals. Generated by immunoSEQ multiplex PCR, the TCRdb table keeps only in-frame clones and is missing some. The table shows over a million clones, with around 78% occurring only once. Sequencing used memory CD4+ T cells from PBMCs. Subset in this sample: CD45RA-negative fraction. The receptors here all came from a man aged 18 to 35 in good health. Some clones in this sample may be carry-over from other donors' samples.

The J gene is TRBJ2-3, the V gene TRBV5-4, with 7 nucleotides matching TRBD1. V dropped 3 bases and J dropped 5; count of bases not matched to a gene: 6. CDR3 length: 14 residues. CDR1 is SGHNT, CDR2 YYREEE, per germline (reference sequence). In nucleotides, the CDR3 is TGTGCCAGCAGCTCAACAGGGGTGGGAGATACGCAGTATTTT. It encodes CASSSTGVGDTQYF.

The chain links TRBV11-2 to TRBJ2-7, with 14 bases aligning to TRBD2. CDR3 length equals 15 residues. The V and J ends lost 6 bases and 5 bases, in that order; junction bases with no gene match: 6. The germline gives CDR1 SGHAT, CDR2 FQNNGV. The CDR3 bases are TGTGCCAGCAGGCGACTAGCGGGAGGGCCTAACGAGCAGTACTTC. It is translated as CASRRLAGGPNEQYF.

The gene calls are TRBV5-6 and TRBJ2-7, with 9 bases that match TRBD1. With 4 bases clipped from V and 0 bases from J, the junction kept 8 bases outside the gene matches. Germline CDR1 and CDR2: SGHDT and YYEEEE. There are 16 residues in the CDR3. CDR3 coding DNA: TGTGCCAGCAGCAAGGGGACAGGGCACTTCTCCTACGAGCAGTACTTC. Amino acid sequence: CASSKGTGHFSYEQYF.

The V and J genes are TRBV7-9 and TRBJ2-1; no definite D call. The V end was cut by 1 base, the J end by 8 bases, with 9 bases between. Germline values: CDR1 SEHNR, CDR2 FQNEAQ (reference sequence). This CDR3 contains 13 residues. Here the CDR3 DNA reads TGTGCCAGCAGCTTAGTTGGAATGGATGAGCAGTTCTTC. Translating gives CASSLVGMDEQFF.

On this clone itself: Other DNA sequences in this sample translate to the same CDR3. The J gene is TRBJ2-1, the V gene TRBV28; 7 nucleotides match TRBD1. This CDR3 region has 13 residues. The V gene end was trimmed by 6 bases and the J gene end by 2 bases; junction bases not matched to a gene: 1. Germline V gene data show CDR1 as MDHEN and CDR2 as SYDVKM. The CDR3 sequence: CASSGTAYNEQFF. The CDR3 bases are TGTGCCAGCAGCGGGACAGCCTACAATGAGCAGTTCTTC.

This clone occurred a few times. The V call is TRBV29-1, the J call TRBJ2-2; D remains unclear. Per germline, CDR1 SQVTM and CDR2 ANQGSEA. V gave up 6 bases and J gave up 1 base, with 12 bases separating them. The CDR3 has 14 amino acids. The CDR3 nucleotides are TGCAGCGTGGGTAGCAACCAGAACACCGGGGAGCTGTTTTTT. It is translated as CSVGSNQNTGELFF.

CDR3 sequence: CATSEVRAAETQYF. CDR3 nucleotides: TGTGCCACCAGCGAGGTACGGGCGGCAGAGACCCAGTACTTC. V and J are TRBV15 and TRBJ2-5; D is unresolved. Germline-derived CDR1 and CDR2 are LNHNV and YYDKDF (reference sequence). The CDR3 is 14 residues long. The V gene lost 5 bases and the J gene lost 4 bases, with 14 bases spanning the gap.

The chain has TRBV5-1 and TRBJ1-1; maybe TRBD1 (5 bases). CDR3 length: 17 residues. The germline V and J ends were trimmed by 0 bases and 5 bases, with 20 bases remaining between them. Germline assignment: CDR1 SGHRS and CDR2 YFSETQ. The CDR3 DNA reads as TGCGCCAGCAGCTTGGGGGCTGGGGGATCCGGTCGGACTGAAGCTTTCTTT. It yields the protein CASSLGAGGSGRTEAFF.

The chain has TRBV30 and TRBJ2-5; 10 bases fit TRBD1. Trimming took 2 bases from V and 5 from J; bases not matched to a gene: 5. Per germline, CDR1 GTSNPN and CDR2 SVGIG (reference sequence). The CDR3 runs 14 residues. The DNA of the CDR3 is TGTGCCTGGAGTAAGGGACAGGGGATGGAGACCCAGTACTTC. It is translated as CAWSKGQGMETQYF.

The V and J genes are TRBV12-5 and TRBJ2-1, with 11 bases that match TRBD2. V gave up 1 base and J gave up 10 bases; unmatched junction bases: 15. The CDR3 is 18 amino acids. Per germline, CDR1 LGHNT and CDR2 FRNRAP. Here the CDR3 DNA reads TGTGCTAGTGGTTTGGACCTCCTAGCGGGAGGTAGGGTGGGCGAGCAGTTCTTC. It codes for CASGLDLLAGGRVGEQFF.

This clone was counted a few times. This sequence joins TRBV28 and TRBJ1-4, with D perhaps matching TRBD1 (6 bases). Trimming shortened V by 5 bases and J by 13 bases, and 14 bases separated the two germline ends. The CDR3 extends over 12 amino acids. Looked up from germline, CDR1 is MDHEN and CDR2 is SYDVKM. CDR3 coding DNA: TGTGCCAGCAGTCGGACAGTCCCTCGACTGTTTTTT. Translating gives CASSRTVPRLFF.

The chain links TRBV11-2 to TRBJ2-2; 12 nucleotides line up with TRBD2. CDR1 and CDR2 from the germline V gene are SGHAT and FQNNGV. The V segment lost 6 bases and the J segment 6 bases; nucleotides outside the gene matches: 8. The CDR3 contains 16 residues. The CDR3 protein is CASSLTSGRKAGELFF. CDR3 DNA: TGTGCCAGCAGTTTGACTAGCGGGAGAAAGGCCGGGGAGCTGTTTTTT. Supplemented by reference TRBV11-2 and TRBJ2-2, the full variable domain reads EAGVAQSPRYKIIEKRQSVAFWCNPISGHATLYWYQQILGQGPKLLIQFQNNGVVDDSQLPKDRFSAERLKGVDSTLKIQPAKLEDSAVYLCASSLTSGRKAGELFFGEGSRLTVL.

V and J are TRBV5-1 and TRBJ2-2, with D possibly being TRBD1 (7 bases). This CDR3 region has 16 residues. Germline V gives CDR1 SGHRS, CDR2 YFSETQ. Trimming stripped 3 bases from V and 6 bases from J, with 18 bases between. The CDR3 protein is CASSSQVRGDPGELFF. The CDR3 DNA is TGCGCCAGCAGCTCTCAGGTCAGGGGGGATCCCGGGGAGCTGTTTTTT.

This clone occurred many times. The V call is TRBV21-1, the J call TRBJ1-1. TRBV21-1 is tagged as a pseudogene. This CDR3 contains 13 residues. This CDR3 is CASSRNMGTEAFF. The CDR3 nucleotides are TGTGCCAGCAGCAGAAACATGGGCACTGAAGCTTTCTTT.